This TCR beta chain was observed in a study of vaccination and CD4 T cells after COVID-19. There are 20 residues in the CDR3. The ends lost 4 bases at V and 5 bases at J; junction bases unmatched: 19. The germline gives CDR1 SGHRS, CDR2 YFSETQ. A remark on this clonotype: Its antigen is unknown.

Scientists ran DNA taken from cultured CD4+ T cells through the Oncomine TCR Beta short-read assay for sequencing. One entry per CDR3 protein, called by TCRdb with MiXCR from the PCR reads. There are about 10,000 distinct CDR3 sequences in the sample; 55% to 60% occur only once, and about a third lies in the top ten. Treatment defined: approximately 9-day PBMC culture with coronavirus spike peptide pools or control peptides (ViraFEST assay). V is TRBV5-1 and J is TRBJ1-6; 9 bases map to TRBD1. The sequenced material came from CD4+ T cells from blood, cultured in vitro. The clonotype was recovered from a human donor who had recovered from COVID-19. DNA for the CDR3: TGCGCCAGCAGCCTCGAGCCGGGACAGGGTTGGTTTGGGGATAATTCACCCCTCCACTTT. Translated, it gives CASSLEPGQGWFGDNSPLHF. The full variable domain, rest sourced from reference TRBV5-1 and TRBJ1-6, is KAGVTQTPRYLIKTRGQQVTLSCSPISGHRSVSWYQQTPGQGLQFLFEYFSETQRNKGNFPGRFSGRQFSNSRSEMNVSTLELGDSALYLCASSLEPGQGWFGDNSPLHFGNGTRLTVT.